The 17 T cell receptor beta chains reported below all come from one sample, sequenced in a study of OX40 agonist ivuxolimab in advanced cancers. Clones were sequenced by immunoSEQ multiplex PCR, and TCRdb holds only the in-frame ones, with some missing. The table records 7,900 or so clones, over 75% of them present only once. The sequencing used CD4+ or CD8+ T cells sorted from blood, collected in a trial of the OX40 agonist ivuxolimab. The receptors derive from an adult with an advanced solid tumor such as melanoma, head and neck, liver or kidney cancer.

This chain's CDR3 is CASSYGNEQFF. Written as DNA, the CDR3 is TGTGCCAGCAGCTACGGGAATGAGCAGTTCTTC. V is TRBV6-1 and J is TRBJ2-1; no definite D call. Germline values: CDR1 MNHNS, CDR2 SASEGT. CDR3 length: 11 residues. V was trimmed by 6 bases and J by 7 bases, leaving 7 bases between them.

This clone was picked up a small number of times. This sequence joins TRBV6-1 and TRBJ2-1, with a possible D match to TRBD2 (5 bases). The CDR3 runs 13 residues. Germline V gene sequence: CDR1 MNHNS, CDR2 SASEGT. V lost 6 bases and J 0 bases, leaving 6 bases between the germline ends. The CDR3 region is CASRRVSYNEQFF. CDR3 DNA: TGTGCCAGCAGGAGGGTCTCCTACAATGAGCAGTTCTTC.

The count of this clone is one. The chain recombines TRBV7-2 with TRBJ2-1; D may be TRBD2 (6 bases). This CDR3 spans 16 amino acids. V lost 0 bases and J lost 5, with 14 bases in between. In germline, CDR1 is SGHTA, CDR2 FQGNSA. The CDR3 sequence: CASSLAVGRWDNEQFF. CDR3 DNA: TGTGCCAGCAGCTTAGCGGTTGGGAGGTGGGACAATGAGCAGTTCTTC. Full variable domain (outside the CDR3, taken from reference TRBV7-2 and TRBJ2-1): GAGVSQSPSNKVTEKGKDVELRCDPISGHTALYWYRQSLGQGLEFLIYFQGNSAPDKSGLPSDRFSAERTGGSVSTLTIQRTQQEDSAVYLCASSLAVGRWDNEQFFGPGTRLTVL.

This clone was seen a few times. The chain joins TRBV27 to TRBJ1-5; D is undetermined. Trimming removed 6 bases at V and 0 bases at J, with 9 bases between. Germline CDR1 MNHEY, CDR2 SMNVEV (reference sequence). This CDR3 region has 14 residues. CDR3 DNA: TGTGCCAGCAGAGATTTTGATAGCAATCAGCCCCAGCATTTT. Translating it yields CASRDFDSNQPQHF.

The V and J genes are TRBV9 and TRBJ2-7, with 8 bases that match TRBD2. With V trimmed by 4 bases and J by 3 bases, 9 bases remained unmatched. The germline gives CDR1 SGDLS, CDR2 YYNGEE. The CDR3 consists of 15 residues. The chain's CDR3 is CASSYRDGTSYEQYF. CDR3 DNA: TGTGCCAGCAGCTACAGGGATGGGACTAGCTACGAGCAGTACTTC.

The chain has TRBV7-9 and TRBJ2-5; D gene uncertain. V lost 5 bases and J lost 5, with 6 bases in between. The CDR3 runs 11 residues. The germline V gene has CDR1 SEHNR and CDR2 FQNEAQ (reference sequence). The DNA of the CDR3 is TGTGCCAGCAGCCCCTCGGAGACCCAGTACTTC. This gives the protein CASSPSETQYF.

The chain has TRBV4-1 and TRBJ2-1, with D possibly matching TRBD2 (6 bases). Germline CDR1 and CDR2: MGHRA and YSYEKL. The CDR3 covers 14 residues. V lost 2 bases and J 9 bases, leaving 14 bases between the germline ends. This CDR3 is CASSQRLVAPEQFF. The DNA for the CDR3 is TGCGCCAGCAGCCAACGACTAGTAGCCCCTGAGCAGTTCTTC.

The rearrangement uses TRBV27 and TRBJ2-2; 14 positions match TRBD2. Trimming took 0 bases from V and 5 from J; bases not matched to a gene: 8. The CDR3 has 19 amino acids. Germline CDR1 MNHEY, CDR2 SMNVEV (reference sequence). The CDR3 sequence: CASSLSWTRTSGRTGELFF. The DNA of the CDR3 is TGTGCCAGCAGTTTATCGTGGACGAGGACTAGCGGGAGGACCGGGGAGCTGTTTTTT.

The chain recombines TRBV11-2 with TRBJ1-3; 8 nucleotides agree with TRBD1. CDR3 size: 16 residues. The J segment lost 0 bases and the V segment lost 2 bases, leaving 3 bases of the junction unmatched. Germline-derived CDR1 and CDR2 are SGHAT and FQNNGV. DNA for the CDR3: TGTGCCAGCAGCTTACAGGGGGCACTCTCTGGAAACACCATATATTTT. Its protein product is CASSLQGALSGNTIYF.

This chain connects TRBV29-1 to TRBJ2-6, with D perhaps matching TRBD1 (6 bases). Trimming stripped 6 bases from V and 7 bases from J, with 10 bases between. The CDR3 totals 12 residues. The germline V gene encodes CDR1 SQVTM and CDR2 ANQGSEA. The CDR3, as DNA: TGCAGCGTCCTCGGGACAGCCAACGTCCTGACTTTC. Translation: CSVLGTANVLTF. Supplemented by reference TRBV29-1 and TRBJ2-6, the full variable domain reads SAVISQKPSRDICQRGTSLTIQCQVDSQVTMMFWYRQQPGQSLTLIATANQGSEATYESGFVIDKFPISRPNLTFSTLTVSNMSPEDSSIYLCSVLGTANVLTFGAGSRLTVL.

V gene TRBV28 combines with J gene TRBJ1-1; D is undetermined. The V gene's germline CDR1 is MDHEN and CDR2 SYDVKM. Trimming cost V 5 bases and J 0 bases, with 7 bases left between them. The CDR3 covers 13 residues. The CDR3 nucleotides read TGTGCCAGCAGTCCTGCCATGAACACTGAAGCTTTCTTT. This codes for CASSPAMNTEAFF.

This clone appeared a single time. This CDR3 is also generated by other DNA sequences in the sample. The CDR3 is CASSLTTDQETQYF. The CDR3 DNA is TGTGCCAGCAGCCTAACGACGGACCAAGAGACCCAGTACTTC. The chain couples TRBV7-9 to TRBJ2-5; D ambiguous. V was clipped by 5 bases and J by 0 bases, with 10 bases between them. CDR3 length: 14 residues. Per the germline V gene, CDR1 is SEHNR and CDR2 is FQNEAQ (reference sequence).

The chain uses TRBV19 and TRBJ2-1; D is unresolved. V was clipped by 3 bases and J by 2 bases, with 5 bases between them. The CDR3 length is 13 residues. The germline V gene has CDR1 LNHDA and CDR2 SQIVND (reference sequence). CDR3 in amino acids: CASSIITYNEQFF. The DNA for the CDR3 is TGTGCCAGTAGTATCATCACCTACAATGAGCAGTTCTTC. Together with reference TRBV19 and TRBJ2-1, the CDR3 gives the full variable domain: DGGITQSPKYLFRKEGQNVTLSCEQNLNHDAMYWYRQDPGQGLRLIYYSQIVNDFQKGDIAEGYSVSREKKESFPLTVTSAQKNPTAFYLCASSIITYNEQFFGPGTRLTVL.

This clone was recorded only once. The chain uses TRBV6-1 and TRBJ1-4, with D maybe TRBD1 (5 bases). Germline-derived CDR1 and CDR2 are MNHNS and SASEGT. The V and J ends lost 4 bases and 0 bases respectively, with 9 bases between them. The length of the CDR3 is 15 residues. CDR3 sequence reads: CASSGGGATNEKLFF. DNA for the CDR3: TGTGCCAGCAGTGGTGGGGGGGCAACTAATGAAAAACTGTTTTTT.

The chain is built from TRBV9 and TRBJ2-7, with no clear D. V lost 0 bases to trimming and J lost 0 bases, with 7 bases between them. Germline loops: CDR1 SGDLS, CDR2 YYNGEE. This CDR3 spans 14 amino acids. The CDR3 coding sequence is TGTGCCAGCAGCGTAGAGGGAACCTCCTACGAGCAGTACTTC. Its translation is CASSVEGTSYEQYF. Filled out from reference TRBV9 and TRBJ2-7, the complete variable domain reads DSGVTQTPKHLITATGQRVTLRCSPRSGDLSVYWYQQSLDQGLQFLIQYYNGEERAKGNILERFSAQQFPDLHSELNLSSLELGDSALYFCASSVEGTSYEQYFGPGTRLTVT.

The chain combines TRBV5-1 with TRBJ2-2, with D uncertain. Germline values: CDR1 SGHRS, CDR2 YFSETQ. V lost 2 bases, J lost 1 base, and 9 bases lay in between. The CDR3 is 15 residues long. This chain's CDR3 is CASSFDLGNTGELFF. CDR3 bases: TGCGCCAGCAGCTTTGACCTCGGGAACACCGGGGAGCTGTTTTTT.

V and J are TRBV5-1 and TRBJ2-1; maybe TRBD2 (5 bases). The CDR3 has 16 residues. Germline V gene sequence: CDR1 SGHRS, CDR2 YFSETQ. V was trimmed by 5 bases and J by 1 base, leaving 16 bases between them. As DNA, the CDR3 is TGCGCCAGCAGTTACACTAGTCTGGGTTCCTACAATGAGCAGTTCTTC. Residues: CASSYTSLGSYNEQFF.